This T cell receptor beta chain comes out of a study of beta chain features in type 1 diabetes (dated by TCRdb to the late 2010s). Regarding the study in general: Mean age, gender distribution, total cell number and subset yield did not differ between patients and healthy donors. A total of 100 million to 140 million sorted cells were examined across all samples, and the number of cells per subset was strongly correlated with RNA yield. The study compared TCRB repertoires of sorted circulating CD4+ T cell subsets between recently diagnosed type 1 diabetes patients and matched healthy donors. Naive and central memory subsets were obtained from all 30 or so donors, but regulatory and stem cell-like memory subsets were isolated from only 8 patients and roughly 8 healthy donors. Broad study findings and their caveats: Type 1 diabetes patients showed a moderate but significant shortening of TCRB CDR3 length in all four CD4+ subsets. Patients with type 1 diabetes made fewer insertions and deleted more nucleotides at VDJ recombination sites, implying thymic rearrangement abnormalities. Because cDNA rather than genomic DNA was sequenced, highly expressing activated cells could have been over-represented, although no difference in activation and CD3 levels was found between groups. Shorter templates might have been favored by PCR, but patient and control samples were amplified and corrected together, so both groups would have been affected equally by any skew. Because small numbers of individuals were included in the HLA sub-analyses, any influence of HLA type on TCRB rearrangement was left unresolved. Naive, central memory and regulatory TCRB repertoires appeared to be more similar among patients than among healthy donors.

All of the isolated RNA was reverse transcribed with the High Capacity cDNA Reverse Transcription Kit, so expressed TCRB transcripts were sequenced. Survey-depth immunoSEQ sequencing was performed on stem cell-like memory T cell samples, with an average of about 1 million total reads per sample. Sorted cells were lysed in RLT buffer and RNA was extracted with DNase-treated RNeasy Micro or Mini kits, depending on cell number. To prevent cross-contamination, every cell subset was processed on its own, while patient and healthy donor samples were processed together. The immunoSEQ multiplex PCR was used to amplify TCRB sequences from cDNA, yielding 87-bp fragments that span the CDR3 region. Amplicons were sequenced on the Illumina HiSeq platform. Regarding the original processing steps: PCR bias was computationally corrected using synthetic template baselines, reads within Hamming distance 2 were collapsed, and singletons that could not be merged were discarded. Reads were aligned to IMGT to assign V, D and J genes, CDR3 length, and insertions or deletions at six rearrangement sites. Within each subset, clonotype counts were normalized to the number of sorted cells before true diversity and Gini coefficients were calculated with the tcR R package. The overlap coefficient, calculated on TCRB nucleotide sequences, was used to quantify repertoire sharing. In TCRdb, the immuneACCESS table is reduced to in-frame sequences with V and J assigned. These tables do not hold every clone; where another copy was compared, an unresolved V gene accounts for under half, and the others remain unexplained. That table is the source of V, J and clone size, and D and trimming were worked out from the DNA. The table for this sample lists over 100,000 clones; 30% to 50% of them were counted only once. The leading ten clones occupy over 0.05% of the sample.

In its sample, this clone was seen a few times. Its antigen has not been determined. No clone much larger than this one lies a single base away; base qualities are absent. Germline trimming: 8 bases from V, 0 bases from J; junction bases outside gene matches: 1. CDR1 and CDR2, looked up from the germline V gene (reference sequence), are SEHNR and FQNEAQ. From the cysteine through the phenylalanine, the CDR3 covers 12 amino acids. Just CDR3 DNA is preserved here, 36 bases in frame from base 1. Each donor gave one peripheral blood draw, roughly 0.12 L on average, collected into heparinised tubes. A BD FACSAria II was used to sort naive, central memory, regulatory and stem cell-like memory CD4+ T cells with a panel that included CD45RO, CCR7, CD25, CD127, CD95 and CD27. Every sorted population had a purity above 95%. PBMCs were separated immediately by Lymphoprep density gradient centrifugation and were stained directly, without being cultured. Samples were stained and sorted in pairs, with one healthy donor and one patient per experiment, so that batch effects were minimized.

This receptor was obtained from a young woman in good health. This receptor chain uses TRBV7-9 and TRBJ2-7, with 7 junctional bases fitting TRBD2. What was sequenced was stem cell memory CD4+ T cells from blood. In the paper's terms, the cell subset or site label means: stem cell-like memory CD4+ T cells. The CDR3 reads as follows: CASRGGSYEQYF. The bases are TGTGCCAGCCGCGGGGGCTCCTACGAGCAGTACTTC.